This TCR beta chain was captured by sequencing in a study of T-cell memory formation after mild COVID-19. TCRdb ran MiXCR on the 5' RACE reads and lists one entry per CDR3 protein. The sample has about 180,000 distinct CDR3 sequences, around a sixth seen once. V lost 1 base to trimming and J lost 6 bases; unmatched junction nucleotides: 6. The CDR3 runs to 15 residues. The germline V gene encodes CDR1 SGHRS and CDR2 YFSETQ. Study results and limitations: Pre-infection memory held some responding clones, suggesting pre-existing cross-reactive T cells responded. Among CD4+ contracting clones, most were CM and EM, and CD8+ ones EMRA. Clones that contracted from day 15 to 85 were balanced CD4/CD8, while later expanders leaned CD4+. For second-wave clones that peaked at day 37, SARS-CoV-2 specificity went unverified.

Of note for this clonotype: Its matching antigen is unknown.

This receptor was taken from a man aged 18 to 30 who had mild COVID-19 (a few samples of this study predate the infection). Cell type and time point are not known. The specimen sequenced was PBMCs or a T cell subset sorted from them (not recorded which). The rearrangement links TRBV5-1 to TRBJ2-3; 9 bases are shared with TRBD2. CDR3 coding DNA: TGCGCCAGCAGCTTGAGGGCTAGCGGGGAGGATACGCAGTATTTT. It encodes CASSLRASGEDTQYF.